This passage covers 14 T cell receptor beta chains from one sample sequenced in a study of T cell responses to AZD1222 COVID-19 vaccine. TCRdb's table, derived via immunoSEQ multiplex PCR, lists solely in-frame clones and lacks some. The sample contains some 92,000 clones, 91% of which appear only once. The sample consisted of peripheral blood, taken on day 0 of AZD1222 vaccination. The source is an adult in good health.

V usage is TRBV6-5 and J usage is TRBJ2-1, with a tentative D call TRBD1 (5 bases). The CDR3 is 13 amino acids. Germline V lookup: CDR1 MNHEY, CDR2 SVGAGI. Trimming cost V 0 bases and J 7 bases, with 7 bases left between them. Written as DNA, the CDR3 is TGTGCCAGCAGTTACTCCAGGGTTAATGAGCAGTTCTTC. Its translation: CASSYSRVNEQFF.

The chain couples TRBV15 to TRBJ2-1; 16 nucleotides agree with TRBD2. The V gene's germline CDR1 is LNHNV and CDR2 YYDKDF (reference sequence). V was clipped by 4 bases and J by 7 bases; unmatched bases: 7. This CDR3 has 17 amino acids. The CDR3 DNA reads as TGTGCCACCAGCACCCAGGGACTAGCGGGAGGGCGTAATGAGCAGTTCTTC. Translating it yields CATSTQGLAGGRNEQFF.

This rearrangement joins TRBV10-3 to TRBJ1-1; tentatively, D is TRBD1 (5 bases). The CDR3 runs 14 residues. Germline V gene lookup returns CDR1 ENHRY and CDR2 SYGVKD. Trimming pared 4 bases from V and 3 bases from J, leaving 12 bases between. The CDR3 region is CAISVRGRDTEAFF. Written as DNA, the CDR3 is TGTGCCATCAGTGTAAGGGGTAGGGACACTGAAGCTTTCTTT.

V and J are TRBV5-1 and TRBJ2-1, with 11 bases aligning to TRBD2. The CDR3 spans 16 residues. Trimming cost V 4 bases and J 4 bases; bases outside gene matches: 7. The germline CDR1 and CDR2 sequences are SGHRS and YFSETQ. CDR3 in amino acids: CASSIPGTSGYNEQFF. DNA of the CDR3: TGCGCCAGCAGCATACCCGGGACTAGCGGTTACAATGAGCAGTTCTTC.

The J gene is TRBJ1-4, the V gene TRBV6-4; unclear D gene. Trimming stripped 4 bases from V and 7 bases from J, with 13 bases between. The CDR3 loop spans 14 amino acids. Germline CDR1 MRHNA, CDR2 SNTAGT. The CDR3, as DNA: TGTGCCAGCAGTGTCGGCCCGGCAAGTGAAAAACTGTTTTTT. As protein: CASSVGPASEKLFF.

This clone has a single count. This chain connects TRBV6-5 to TRBJ2-2; TRBD2 might be the D (6 bases). The CDR3 has 15 residues. Germline-derived CDR1 and CDR2 are MNHEY and SVGAGI. V gave up 6 bases and J gave up 4 bases, with 15 bases separating them. As DNA, the CDR3 is TGTGCCAGCAGCCCCGGCCAGGGAGGCACCGGGGAGCTGTTTTTT. It translates to CASSPGQGGTGELFF.

This chain joins TRBV5-4 and TRBJ2-1; 11 bases align to TRBD2. CDR3 length: 16 amino acids. Trimming at V came to 4 bases and at J to 2 bases, leaving 5 bases not matched to a gene. Germline V CDR1 and CDR2: SGHNT, YYREEE (reference sequence). CDR3 amino acids: CASSPLAGGPYNEQFF. The DNA of the CDR3 is TGTGCCAGCAGCCCCCTAGCGGGAGGACCCTACAATGAGCAGTTCTTC.

V gene TRBV29-1 combines with J gene TRBJ2-6, with D perhaps TRBD1 (7 bases). The CDR3 runs to 16 residues. V gave up 3 bases and J gave up 0 bases, with 12 bases separating them. Germline-derived CDR1 and CDR2 are SQVTM and ANQGSEA. CDR3 sequence (DNA): TGCAGCGTTGATGCAGGGGGGACCTCTGGGGCCAACGTCCTGACTTTC. Encoded protein: CSVDAGGTSGANVLTF.

The V call is TRBV9, the J call TRBJ1-1, with D unclear. CDR3 length: 15 residues. The V end lost 3 bases, the J end lost 0 bases, and 12 bases lay between the germline ends. The V gene's germline CDR1 is SGDLS and CDR2 YYNGEE. CDR3 DNA sequence: TGTGCCAGCAGCGCATCTCTTTCGTTGAACACTGAAGCTTTCTTT. Its translation: CASSASLSLNTEAFF.

This clone has more than one count but fewer than ten. The V call is TRBV7-2, the J call TRBJ2-7, with 10 bases fitting TRBD2. Unmatched junction bases numbered 3, after V lost 5 bases and J lost 2 bases. The length of the CDR3 is 14 residues. CDR1 SGHTA and CDR2 FQGNSA come from the germline V gene. CDR3 amino acids: CASSRTSGPYEQYF. DNA for the CDR3: TGTGCCAGCAGCCGGACTAGCGGCCCCTACGAGCAGTACTTC.

This rearrangement joins TRBV6-2 or TRBV6-3 to TRBJ1-5, with 8 nucleotides matching TRBD1. Germline V gene lookup returns CDR1 MNHEY and CDR2 SVGEGT. This CDR3 spans 15 amino acids. Trimming cost V 2 bases and J 2 bases; bases outside gene matches: 2. The CDR3 bases are TGTGCCAGCAGTTACGCGGACAGGGGCAATCAGCCCCAGCATTTT. It yields the protein CASSYADRGNQPQHF.

The gene calls are TRBV29-1 and TRBJ1-1; tentatively, D is TRBD1 (6 bases). CDR1 is SQVTM and CDR2 is ANQGSEA in the germline V gene. The CDR3 sequence is 13 residues long. V lost 7 bases to trimming and J lost 1 base, with 13 bases between them. Here the CDR3 DNA reads TGCAGCGCCCAACAGGGAGGGAACACTGAAGCTTTCTTT. It is translated as CSAQQGGNTEAFF.

The genes are TRBV10-2 and TRBJ1-1, with 8 bases matching TRBD1. There are 12 residues in the CDR3. J gave up 10 bases and V 4 bases, and 5 bases lay outside the gene matches. CDR1 is WSHSY, CDR2 SAAADI, per germline. The CDR3 is CASSGTGGRAFF. The CDR3, as DNA: TGCGCCAGCAGTGGCACAGGGGGGAGAGCTTTCTTT.

The chain is built from TRBV3-1 (or the pseudogene TRBV3-2) and TRBJ2-2; TRBD2 is a possible D gene (6 bases). The CDR3 is 13 amino acids. V lost 11 bases and J lost 2, with 12 bases in between. Per germline, CDR1 LGHDT and CDR2 YNNKEL (reference sequence). In nucleotides, the CDR3 is TGTGCCTCCGGGGGAGTTAACACCGGGGAGCTGTTTTTT. It translates to CASGGVNTGELFF.